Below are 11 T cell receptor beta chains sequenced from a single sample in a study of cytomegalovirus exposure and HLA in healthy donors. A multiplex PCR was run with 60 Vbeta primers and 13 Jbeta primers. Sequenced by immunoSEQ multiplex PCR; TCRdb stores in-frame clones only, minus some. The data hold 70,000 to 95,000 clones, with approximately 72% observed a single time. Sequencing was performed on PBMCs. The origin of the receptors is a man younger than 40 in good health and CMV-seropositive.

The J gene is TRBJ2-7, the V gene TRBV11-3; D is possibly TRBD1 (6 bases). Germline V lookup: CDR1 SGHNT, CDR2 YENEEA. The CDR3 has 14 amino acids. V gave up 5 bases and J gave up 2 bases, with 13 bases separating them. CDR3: CASSAADRPYEQYF. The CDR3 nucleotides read TGTGCCAGCAGCGCCGCTGACAGGCCCTACGAGCAGTACTTC.

CDR3 residues: CASSRFDNMNTEAFF. CDR3 sequence (DNA): TGTGCCAGTAGTCGGTTTGACAACATGAACACTGAAGCTTTCTTT. The chain has TRBV19 and TRBJ1-1; no clear D. V shed 5 bases and J shed 0 bases, with 13 bases lying between them. CDR1 is LNHDA and CDR2 is SQIVND in the germline V gene (reference sequence). CDR3 length equals 15 residues.

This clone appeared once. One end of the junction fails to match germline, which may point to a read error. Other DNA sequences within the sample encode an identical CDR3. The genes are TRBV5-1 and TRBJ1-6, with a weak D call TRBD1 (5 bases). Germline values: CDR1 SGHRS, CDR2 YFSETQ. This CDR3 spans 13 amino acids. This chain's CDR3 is CASSDRPNSPLHF. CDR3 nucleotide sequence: TGCGCCAGCAGCGACAGACCTAATTCCCCCCTCCACTTT. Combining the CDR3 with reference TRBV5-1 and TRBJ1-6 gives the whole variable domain KAGVTQTPRYLIKTRGQQVTLSCSPISGHRSVSWYQQTPGQGLQFLFEYFSETQRNKGNFPGRFSGRQFSNSRSEMNVSTLELGDSALYLCASSDRPNSPLHFGNGTRLTVT.

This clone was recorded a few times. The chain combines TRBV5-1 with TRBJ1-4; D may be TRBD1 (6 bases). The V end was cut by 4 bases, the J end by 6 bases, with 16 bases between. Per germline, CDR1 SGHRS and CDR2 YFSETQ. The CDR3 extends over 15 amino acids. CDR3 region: CASSPAGTSYEKLFF. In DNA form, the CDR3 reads TGCGCCAGCAGCCCCGCCGGGACATCCTATGAAAAACTGTTTTTT.

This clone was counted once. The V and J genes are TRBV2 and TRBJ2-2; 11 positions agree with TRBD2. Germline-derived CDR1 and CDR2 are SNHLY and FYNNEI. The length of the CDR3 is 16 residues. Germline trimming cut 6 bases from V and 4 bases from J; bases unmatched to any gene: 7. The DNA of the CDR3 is TGTGCCAGCAGAGAATTGACTAGCGGGGTCACCGGGGAGCTGTTTTTT. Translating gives CASRELTSGVTGELFF.

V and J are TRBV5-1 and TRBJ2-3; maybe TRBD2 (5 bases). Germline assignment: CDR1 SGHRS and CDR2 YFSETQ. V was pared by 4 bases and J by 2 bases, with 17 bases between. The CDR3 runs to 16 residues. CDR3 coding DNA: TGCGCCAGCAGCCCGCTGGATAGCGCGAACACAGATACGCAGTATTTT. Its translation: CASSPLDSANTDTQYF.

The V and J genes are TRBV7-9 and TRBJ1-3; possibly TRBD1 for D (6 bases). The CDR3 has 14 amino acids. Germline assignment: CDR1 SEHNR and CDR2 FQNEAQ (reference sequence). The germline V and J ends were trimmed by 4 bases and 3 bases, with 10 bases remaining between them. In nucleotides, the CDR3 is TGTGCCAGCAGCTGGGGGGGGCTTGGAAACACCATATATTTT. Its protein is CASSWGGLGNTIYF.

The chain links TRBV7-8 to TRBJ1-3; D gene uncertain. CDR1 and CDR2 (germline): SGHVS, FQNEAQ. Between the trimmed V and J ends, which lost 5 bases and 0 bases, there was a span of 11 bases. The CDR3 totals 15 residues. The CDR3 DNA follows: TGTGCCAGCAGCCTACAGCTTGGCTCTGGAAACACCATATATTTT. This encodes CASSLQLGSGNTIYF.

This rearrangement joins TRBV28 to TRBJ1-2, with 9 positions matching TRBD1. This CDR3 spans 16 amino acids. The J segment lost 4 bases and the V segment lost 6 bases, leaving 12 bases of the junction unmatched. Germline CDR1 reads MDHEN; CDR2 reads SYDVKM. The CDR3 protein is CASSPPLQGASYGYTF. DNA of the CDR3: TGTGCCAGCAGCCCCCCCCTACAGGGGGCGTCCTATGGCTACACCTTC.

The CDR3 DNA sequence: TGTGCCAGCTCACGGGGGGGGACAGGGAACACTGAAGCTTTCTTT. Translation: CASSRGGTGNTEAFF. The chain recombines TRBV18 with TRBJ1-1; 8 bases are shared with TRBD1. The junction had 5 bases not matched to a gene; V was cut back by 4 bases and J by 1 base. CDR1 and CDR2 (germline): KGHSH, LQKENI. This CDR3 comprises 15 residues. Full variable domain (outside the CDR3, taken from reference TRBV18 and TRBJ1-1): NAGVMQNPRHLVRRRGQEARLRCSPMKGHSHVYWYRQLPEEGLKFMVYLQKENIIDESGMPKERFSAEFPKEGPSILRIQQVVRGDSAAYFCASSRGGTGNTEAFFGQGTRLTVV.

CDR3 bases: TGTGCCAGTACCAAGGCAGGTGGGTTTTTGCCCCATGTGAACACTGAAGCTTTCTTT. It is translated as CASTKAGGFLPHVNTEAFF. The rearrangement uses TRBV19 and TRBJ1-1; D call uncertain. Between the trimmed V and J ends, which lost 7 bases and 0 bases, there was a span of 27 bases. CDR3 size: 19 residues. Germline V gene lookup returns CDR1 LNHDA and CDR2 SQIVND (reference sequence).